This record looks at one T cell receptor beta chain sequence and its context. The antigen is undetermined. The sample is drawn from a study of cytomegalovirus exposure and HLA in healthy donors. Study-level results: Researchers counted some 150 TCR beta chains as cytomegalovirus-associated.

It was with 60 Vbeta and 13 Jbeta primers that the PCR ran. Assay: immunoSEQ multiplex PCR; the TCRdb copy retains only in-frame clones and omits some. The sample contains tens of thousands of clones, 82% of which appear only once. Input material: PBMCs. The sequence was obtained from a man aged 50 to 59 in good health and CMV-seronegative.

The CDR3 DNA is TGTGCCAGCTCACCCAAAATCTTAGCGGGAGACTACGAGCAGTACTTC. Its translation is CASSPKILAGDYEQYF. The rearrangement links TRBV18 to TRBJ2-7; TRBD2 matches at 9 bases. With V trimmed by 3 bases and J by 3 bases, 9 bases remained unmatched. Germline values: CDR1 KGHSH, CDR2 LQKENI. The CDR3 consists of 16 residues.